This TCR beta chain appears in the sequencing data of a study of cytomegalovirus exposure and HLA in healthy donors. Regarding the study as a whole: Researchers left out some V segments, among them TRBV6-2 and TRBV6-3, as indistinguishable.

In this sample, this clone turned up a few times. Its antigen is not identified. Per the germline V gene, CDR1 is SGHAT and CDR2 is FQNNGV. CDR3 size: 15 residues. Trimming left V 0 bases short and J 1 base short, with 9 bases between. PCR primers comprised 60 Vbeta and 13 Jbeta primers. Produced via immunoSEQ multiplex PCR; TCRdb's table is partial and in-frame only. The data hold about 120,000 clones, with about three fifths observed a single time. The TCR sequence derives from a woman between 35 and 50 years old in good health and CMV-seropositive. What was sequenced was PBMCs. The J gene is TRBJ1-1, the V gene TRBV11-2; the D gene is possibly TRBD1 (5 bases). The CDR3 DNA is TGTGCCAGCAGCTTAGATATGGGGGGGAACACTGAAGCTTTCTTT. It specifies CASSLDMGGNTEAFF. The entire variable domain, with the rest obtained from reference TRBV11-2 and TRBJ1-1, is as follows: EAGVAQSPRYKIIEKRQSVAFWCNPISGHATLYWYQQILGQGPKLLIQFQNNGVVDDSQLPKDRFSAERLKGVDSTLKIQPAKLEDSAVYLCASSLDMGGNTEAFFGQGTRLTVV.